These 9 T cell receptor beta chains were all obtained from the same sample, sequenced in a study of T cell responses to AZD1222 COVID-19 vaccine. The protocol was immunoSEQ multiplex PCR, while the TCRdb copy is restricted to in-frame clones and leaves out a portion. Among over 120,000 clones, 88% were seen once, and the ten largest hold around 5%. Sequencing used peripheral blood, obtained 28 days after the second dose of the MenACWY control vaccine. These receptors were obtained from an adult who received the MenACWY meningococcal vaccine as a control.

The chain is built from TRBV6-5 and TRBJ2-5, with D hard to call. The CDR3 totals 14 residues. Germline V lookup: CDR1 MNHEY, CDR2 SVGAGI. Trimming shortened V by 6 bases and J by 5 bases, and 16 bases separated the two germline ends. As DNA, the CDR3 is TGTGCCAGCAGGAACCCGTCTATCCGGGAGACCCAGTACTTC. It is translated as CASRNPSIRETQYF.

J is TRBJ1-4 and V is TRBV28; the D is unclear. Per germline, CDR1 MDHEN and CDR2 SYDVKM. The CDR3 sequence is 12 residues long. V was cut by 3 bases and J by 6 bases, with 5 bases left in between. CDR3: CASSLGYEKLFF. CDR3 sequence (DNA): TGTGCCAGCAGTTTGGGTTATGAAAAACTGTTTTTT. Looking up the rest from reference TRBV28 and TRBJ1-4 gives the full variable domain: DVKVTQSSRYLVKRTGEKVFLECVQDMDHENMFWYRQDPGLGLRLIYFSYDVKMKEKGDIPEGYSVSREKKERFSLILESASTNQTSMYLCASSLGYEKLFFGSGTQLSVL.

This chain links TRBV18 with TRBJ2-5; 9 bases are shared with TRBD1. CDR1 is KGHSH, CDR2 LQKENI, per germline. V shed 3 bases and J 6 bases; nucleotides not matched to a gene: 8. CDR3 length: 15 residues. CDR3 nucleotides: TGTGCCAGCTCACCCCAAAGACAGGGGGAGAAGACCCAGTACTTC. It codes for CASSPQRQGEKTQYF. Together with reference TRBV18 and TRBJ2-5, the CDR3 gives the full variable domain: NAGVMQNPRHLVRRRGQEARLRCSPMKGHSHVYWYRQLPEEGLKFMVYLQKENIIDESGMPKERFSAEFPKEGPSILRIQQVVRGDSAAYFCASSPQRQGEKTQYFGPGTRLLVL.

The chain employs TRBV6-5 and TRBJ2-2; unclear D gene. CDR3 length: 13 amino acids. CDR1 is MNHEY, CDR2 SVGAGI, per germline. V was shortened by 6 bases and J by 9 bases, with 14 bases between the two germline ends. CDR3 coding DNA: TGTGCCAGCAGGCAACGGGTTACGCGGGAGCTGTTTTTT. Its protein is CASRQRVTRELFF.

The V call is TRBV5-1, the J call TRBJ1-2, with 7 nucleotides matching TRBD1. V lost 7 bases, J lost 10 bases, and 13 bases stayed unmatched. This CDR3 region has 13 residues. Per the germline V gene, CDR1 is SGHRS and CDR2 is YFSETQ. The CDR3 sequence: CASRSEGAPVYTF. In nucleotides, the CDR3 is TGCGCCAGCCGTTCGGAGGGGGCCCCCGTCTACACCTTC.

This chain connects TRBV5-1 to TRBJ1-6, with no clear D. The CDR3 consists of 15 residues. The V and J ends lost 0 bases and 3 bases respectively, with 7 bases between them. Germline CDR1 and CDR2: SGHRS and YFSETQ. For the CDR3, the DNA is TGCGCCAGCAGCTTGGGGCAGATCTATAATTCACCCCTCCACTTT. Translation: CASSLGQIYNSPLHF.

The rearrangement links TRBV30 to TRBJ1-6, with 11 nucleotides matching TRBD1. Per germline, CDR1 GTSNPN and CDR2 SVGIG (reference sequence). This CDR3 is 15 amino acids long. Germline trimming cut 4 bases from V and 6 bases from J; bases unmatched to any gene: 5. The CDR3, as DNA: TGTGCCTGGAATAGGGACAGGGGGTCTAATTCACCCCTCCACTTT. It codes for CAWNRDRGSNSPLHF.

For the CDR3, the DNA is TGTGCCATCCGAACGACAGCAAATCAGCCCCAGCATTTT. This translates into CAIRTTANQPQHF. V and J are TRBV28 and TRBJ1-5, with D possibly TRBD1 on 5 matching bases. From germline, CDR1 is MDHEN and CDR2 SYDVKM. This CDR3 has 13 residues. Deletions cut 10 bases from V and 4 bases from J, with 14 bases between.

The V and J genes are TRBV19 and TRBJ2-3, with TRBD2 identical over 8 bases. The junction had 5 bases not matched to a gene; V was cut back by 4 bases and J by 2 bases. The CDR3 length is 15 residues. CDR1 and CDR2 (germline): LNHDA, SQIVND (reference sequence). CDR3 in amino acids: CASSTVAGYTDTQYF. CDR3 coding DNA: TGTGCCAGTAGTACGGTAGCGGGGTACACAGATACGCAGTATTTT.